Given below is one TCR beta chain in context. These data come from a study of blood T cell repertoires in COVID-19. The method was immunoSEQ multiplex PCR; TCRdb's version includes in-frame clones alone and lacks a portion of them. The data show 250,000 to 300,000 clones, 75% to 90% seen once. This TCR came from a woman aged 40-49 years who had recovered from COVID-19. Source material: peripheral blood.

The CDR3 DNA reads TGTGCCAGCAGTCCGCTAAGAGGTGGCGAGCAGTACGTC. It translates to CASSPLRGGEQYV. The chain combines TRBV27 with TRBJ2-7; D gene ambiguous. V was trimmed by 5 bases and J by 6 bases, leaving 14 bases between them. This CDR3 has 13 residues. The V gene's germline CDR1 is MNHEY and CDR2 SMNVEV (reference sequence).